This T cell receptor (beta chain) was found in a study of beta chain features in type 1 diabetes. Findings and caveats of the study: Researchers report that Type 1 diabetes patients had moderately but significantly shorter TCRB CDR3s across all four CD4+ subsets.

Worth noting for this clone: As yet, its antigen is unknown.

The study reverse transcribed the entire isolated RNA, so it sequenced expressed TCRB transcripts. Here immunoSEQ multiplex PCR was the method, and the copy in TCRdb shows in-frame clones only, minus some. The data hold about 120,000 clones, with 15% to 20% observed a single time. The length of the CDR3 is 13 residues. CDR1 is SQVTM and CDR2 is ANQGSEA in the germline V gene. V lost 7 bases and J lost 1, with 14 bases in between. This TCR came from a man between 18 and 35 years old with type 1 diabetes. The sample comprised central memory CD4+ T cells from blood. The rearrangement uses TRBV29-1 and TRBJ2-7, with D tentatively TRBD2 (5 bases). CDR3 coding DNA: TGCAGCGCTCGCCGGACGGGATCCTACGAGCAGTACTTC. Amino acid sequence: CSARRTGSYEQYF.